Included here is one T cell receptor beta chain sequence, with context. The CDR3 covers 15 residues. Germline CDR1 SGHDT, CDR2 YYEEEE. The V end was cut by 5 bases, the J end by 2 bases, with 16 bases between. The sample belongs to a study of cytomegalovirus exposure and HLA in healthy donors. PCR was performed using 60 Vbeta and 13 Jbeta primers. This table comes from immunoSEQ multiplex PCR, and its TCRdb copy is limited to in-frame clones, with some not included. Among some 150,000 clones listed, 60% to 80% were seen once. The sequenced sample was PBMCs. The rearrangement links TRBV5-6 to TRBJ1-2; maybe TRBD1 (5 bases). The receptor comes from a man aged 40-49 years in good health and CMV-seronegative. CDR3 region: CASREHGRANYGYTF. CDR3 coding DNA: TGTGCCAGCAGGGAACACGGCAGGGCCAACTATGGCTACACCTTC.